This T cell receptor (beta chain) was identified during a study of blood T cell repertoires in COVID-19. Whole-study context: Acute-phase and convalescent COVID-19 samples originated in the United States, Italy and Spain. From T cells, B-cell-depleted T cells, or PBMCs came the material, which was cDNA or gDNA.

Original handling: Amplification of reference gene primers was used by the study to estimate nucleated cell counts. Here immunoSEQ multiplex PCR was the method, and the copy in TCRdb shows in-frame clones only, minus some. V and J calls and clone size are copied from that table; D and trimming were computed from the DNA. The profile covers about 240,000 clones, with 75% to 90% appearing a single time and 12% taken by the ten largest. Germline V lookup: CDR1 SNHLY, CDR2 FYNNEI. Trimming removed 2 bases at V and 10 bases at J, with 14 bases between. This CDR3 has 14 residues. Source material: peripheral blood. This TCR was sampled from a woman aged 55-69 years with active or convalescent COVID-19. This chain uses TRBV2 with TRBJ1-4, with D possibly TRBD1 on 6 matching bases. CDR3 loop: CASSERGGTAKLFF. In DNA form, the CDR3 reads TGTGCCAGCAGTGAAAGGGGGGGGACGGCAAAACTGTTTTTT.